This T cell receptor (beta chain) was identified during a study of blood T cell repertoires in COVID-19 (TCRdb year 2020). In terms of the full investigation: Samples from collaborators originated in the United States, Italy and Spain and spanned both the acute and convalescent phases of COVID-19. The repertoires were released in a freely available public database intended as a resource for research on the immune response to SARS-CoV-2. Nearly every sample came with metadata listing a de-identified subject ID, COVID-19 status, age in years and sex. Samples were obtained from the ongoing ImmuneRACE study (first 160 participants) and from 1,254 subjects provided by 6 global collaborators. The dataset comprised deeply sampled blood TCRbeta repertoires from subjects exposed to, actively infected with, or recovered from COVID-19. The material from the prospective study consisted of cDNA or gDNA derived from T cells, B-cell-depleted T cells, or PBMCs. Where available, HLA class I and class II types were taken from metadata supplied by the sample provider and were not determined by assay-based typing. Paper-wide results and their limitations: How much clinical and demographic metadata was included differed by source and by participant, and the metadata was provided uncurated.

One collaborating source in Seattle enrolled patients during active infection and followed them longitudinally through the course of disease. Whole blood was collected in K2EDTA tubes by collaborating institutions according to the institutions' own protocols. For TCRbeta analysis, collaborators shipped samples as frozen whole blood, isolated PBMCs, or DNA extracted from either of those sample types. As for this clone: No cognate antigen has been identified for it. Base-call qualities are not available, and no considerably larger clone is one nucleotide away.

V is cut back by 2 bases and J by 3 bases, with 2 bases in the junction unmatched. The CDR3 spans 14 residues, from the cysteine through the phenylalanine. Here the CDR3 DNA is all that survives: 42 bases in frame from base 1. Reading the germline V gene gives CDR1 SNHLY and CDR2 FYNNEI. TCRbeta CDR3 regions were amplified from genomic DNA by means of the immunoSEQ Assay, a bias-controlled multiplex PCR. The original methods were these. Nucleated cell counts per sample were estimated from amplification of reference gene primers within the assay. To quantify the absolute abundance of each unique TCRbeta CDR3 rearrangement, sequence reads were collapsed and filtered. For each sample, productive Simpson clonality was calculated as the square root of Simpson's diversity index over productive rearrangements. TCRdb retrieved this table from immuneACCESS and kept in-frame rearrangements only. Not all clones are present; in checked studies, unresolved V genes account for under half, and no reason is known for the remainder. V, J and clone size reflect that table, while D and trimming were determined from the DNA. This sample comprises approximately 170,000 clones, roughly four fifths of them detected only once. The ten largest clones represent about 2.5% of the sample.

The sequenced sample was peripheral blood. The chain employs TRBV2 and TRBJ1-1; TRBD1 fits 8 bases in the junction. The receptor comes from a woman of 80 years or more with COVID-19, enrolled during active disease. The encoded CDR3 is CASSERTGYTEAFF. The DNA reads TGTGCCAGCAGTGAAAGGACAGGGTACACTGAAGCTTTCTTT.